One and the same sample provided the 8 T cell receptor beta chains below, sequenced in a study of Graves' ophthalmopathy and Graves' hyperthyroidism. RNA transcripts provided the template for amplifying TCR beta CDR3 regions. RT-PCR in the first round used HTBI primers; a second-round multiplex PCR followed. TCRdb reanalysed the multiplex PCR reads using MiXCR and keeps one entry per CDR3 protein. This table holds over 650,000 distinct CDR3 sequences, roughly 39% found once. Sequencing used peripheral blood. These receptors all stem from an adult man with Graves' ophthalmopathy.

The genes are TRBV20-1 and TRBJ2-1; D is possibly TRBD1 (5 bases). Trimming pared 0 bases from V and 9 bases from J, leaving 15 bases between. CDR3 size: 14 residues. In germline, CDR1 is DFQATT, CDR2 SNEGSKA (reference sequence). The CDR3 spells CSAREWPRVREQFF. In nucleotides, the CDR3 is TGCAGTGCTAGAGAGTGGCCCAGGGTTCGTGAGCAGTTCTTC.

The V gene is TRBV7-9, the J gene TRBJ1-3; 10 positions agree with TRBD1. Trimming at V came to 3 bases and at J to 7 bases, leaving 6 bases not matched to a gene. The germline V gene encodes CDR1 SEHNR and CDR2 FQNEAQ (reference sequence). The CDR3 runs to 15 residues. CDR3 in DNA: TGTGCCAGCAGCTTGACAGGGGGCATTGGCAACACCATATATTTT. It specifies CASSLTGGIGNTIYF.

This chain connects TRBV15 to TRBJ2-7; the match to TRBD1 covers 11 bases. This CDR3 comprises 15 residues. Unmatched junction bases numbered 7, after V lost 5 bases and J lost 4 bases. Germline loops: CDR1 LNHNV, CDR2 YYDKDF (reference sequence). CDR3 coding DNA: TGTGCCACCAGCCAGCCCGGGACAGGGGGGTACGAGCAGTACTTC. This encodes CATSQPGTGGYEQYF.

V gene TRBV4-1 combines with J gene TRBJ1-2; D gene unclear. This CDR3 has 13 residues. V lost 1 base, J lost 9 bases, and 12 bases lay in between. Germline V gene sequence: CDR1 MGHRA, CDR2 YSYEKL. CDR3 region: CASSQGTVASYTF. The CDR3 nucleotides are TGCGCCAGCAGCCAAGGTACGGTGGCGAGCTACACCTTC.

The rearrangement joins TRBV10-3 to TRBJ2-7; D might be TRBD1 (5 bases). This CDR3 spans 13 amino acids. From germline, CDR1 is ENHRY and CDR2 SYGVKD. Trimming took 10 bases from V and 2 from J, leaving 15 bases between them. CDR3 in amino acids: CASRRQIPYEQYF. The CDR3 coding sequence is TGTGCCAGCAGGAGACAGATCCCCTACGAGCAGTACTTC.

This clonotype has a count of ten or more. The gene calls are TRBV10-3 and TRBJ2-7; TRBD2 is a possible D gene (5 bases). The ends were cut back, 10 bases at V and 5 bases at J, with 12 bases in the middle. The germline V gene has CDR1 ENHRY and CDR2 SYGVKD. The CDR3 is made up of 11 amino acids. DNA of the CDR3: TGTGCCACCGCACGGGGTGACGAGCAGTACTTC. Translation: CATARGDEQYF.

This clonotype has a count of ten or more. The chain combines TRBV15 with TRBJ2-7, with D hard to call. CDR3 length: 17 residues. Trimming removed 0 bases from V and 3 bases from J, with 18 bases in between. Per the germline V gene, CDR1 is LNHNV and CDR2 is YYDKDF (reference sequence). The CDR3 loop reads CATSRDGLAFSVYEQYF. CDR3 sequence (DNA): TGTGCCACCAGCAGAGATGGGCTGGCATTCAGTGTCTACGAGCAGTACTTC.

The sample holds a few counts of this clonotype. The chain couples TRBV7-2 to TRBJ1-5, with D tentatively TRBD1 (5 bases). Trimming shortened V by 4 bases and J by 4 bases, and 17 bases separated the two germline ends. The CDR3 sequence is 16 residues long. The germline gives CDR1 SGHTA, CDR2 FQGNSA. CDR3 coding DNA: TGTGCCAGCAGCTCTGGTCCCGGGACGGGAAATCAGCCCCAGCATTTT. Translating it yields CASSSGPGTGNQPQHF.